This T cell receptor (beta chain) is from a study of long-term antiretroviral therapy in people with HIV (dated by TCRdb to between 2021 and 2024). Looking at the study overall: The earliest samples were collected roughly a decade before the 2015 WHO recommendation for immediate ART, at a time when ART was usually postponed until CD4 counts fell. No cross-contamination during QIAcube processing was shown when test extractions of a monoclonal T-cell line were performed alongside around 30 polyclonal samples. A retrospective serial study tested whether ART initiation and durable HIV suppression were associated with changes in peripheral blood TRB repertoire composition and diversity. From 25 to 30 adults with confirmed HIV infection, the cohort provided 192 cryopreserved PBMC samples, gathered serially across a mean of about six years (range 1-12). Of the roughly 30 participants with HIV, approximately ten were female. Summary of the overall study and its limitations: The samples were dated from 2004 to 2017, and the ART regimens that were used may be less effective than current ART regimens. Inferences about post-ART repertoire changes are limited because no data were available on ART adherence, viral resistance or therapy changes. Because pre-ART samples had limited cell numbers, profiling was done on unsorted PBMC rather than on sorted CD4+ and CD8+ T cells. Narrower CDR3 length ranges were observed in HIV repertoires than in controls, and an antigen-experienced repertoire with only a slight naive shift after ART was suggested by the network structure. Since PBMC availability was limited, sequencing covered only the TCR beta chain, with no alpha chain pairing. Expanded TRB clones identified before ART initiation dominated the repertoire at all time points, although this dominance fluctuated and declined in many PLHIV after ART. Starting ART was linked to a significant rise in TRB diversity, yet even after long-term ART the diversity remained significantly lower than in transplant donor controls.

V trim: 7 bases; J trim: 5 bases; unmatched bases: 7. Spanning cysteine to phenylalanine, the CDR3 consists of 13 amino acids. The only DNA kept is the CDR3, 39 bases in frame from the first base. For CDR1 and CDR2, the germline V gene (reference sequence) lists SEHNR and FQNEAQ. On this clone: Its cognate antigen has yet to be identified. No much larger clonotype is one base removed from it; base qualities were not supplied.

Sequencing of the TRB variable region was done with the immunoSEQ hsTCRB v3.0 assay at survey level resolution. The target sequencing depth for TRB was about 40,000-55,000 T-cell genomes per sample. An Illumina MiSeq with a v3 150-cycle kit was used to sequence the pooled TRB libraries. The authors processed their data as follows. Repertoire analysis was performed in R inside a reproducible Nextflow workflow that covered QC, data transformation and analysis. LymphoSeq2, an R package for exploring AIRR-Seq data, was used to implement custom analyses. A handful of samples that produced fewer than 5000 total TRB sequences were removed, so 150 to 200 HIV repertoires were analyzed. Among the 188 retained HIV repertoires, some 60 were collected before ART initiation and approximately 130 were collected after ART initiation. Each repertoire was downsampled to 5000 TRB nucleotide sequences, and summary statistics were averaged across 100 downsampling iterations. Only TRB sequences with CDR3 regions of at least seven amino acids were retained for analysis. Diversity was measured with a Shannon entropy-derived clonality score and the Gini coefficient. In repertoire networks, the top 5000 CDR3 amino acid sequences were linked whenever an edit distance of one separated two sequences. Antigen specificity groups and MHC restriction were predicted for TRB CDR3 amino acid sequences with GLIPH2. To flag known CMV, EBV, HIV or tissue antigen associations, CDR3 amino acid sequences were matched against VDJdb and McPAS-TCR. Pre-ART, post-ART and control groups were compared with Wilcoxon signed-rank tests and Holm-Bonferroni correction. The clones in this table, taken by TCRdb from immuneACCESS, are in-frame only. Not every clone is retained; where verified, under half of the shortfall comes from an unresolved V gene, and the cause of the rest is unknown. The DNA was the basis for D and trimming; V, J and clone size are from that table. The sample table records about 24,000 clones; roughly 89% of these occur just once. The ten biggest clones cover about 9% of the sample.

Participants were included only if at least one PBMC sample before ART initiation and at least two post-ART samples were available. Treatment was received in the United States of America by all participants with HIV. Cryopreserved samples of about 0.9-11 million PBMC were thawed and washed before DNA extraction. At the time of the earliest PBMC sample for each participant with HIV, ages ranged from about 23 to 60 years. PBMC samples from each participant spanned 1-4 timepoints before ART initiation and 2-8 timepoints after ART initiation, with a median of 7 samples. Serial HIV viral load, CD4+ T-cell count, ART history and demographic data were obtained for every participant. Genomic DNA was extracted from unsorted PBMC with a Qiagen kit on a QIAcube, with processing performed in batches of 12 samples.

Here the chain combines TRBV7-9 and TRBJ1-1; 7 junctional bases match TRBD1. The material sequenced was unsorted PBMCs, taken 1.8 years before starting antiretroviral therapy. The source of this sequence is a man aged 50 to 59 with HIV. In nucleotides, the sequence is TGTGCCAGCAACAGACAGGGAATAACTGAAGCTTTCTTT. Translated, this is CASNRQGITEAFF.